One sample yielded the 18 T cell receptor beta chains listed below, sequenced in a study of cytomegalovirus exposure and HLA in healthy donors. 60 Vbeta and 13 Jbeta primers were used in PCR. TCRdb's copy holds only in-frame clones and misses some; the assay was immunoSEQ multiplex PCR. This table has 55,000 to 70,000 clones, 80% appearing once. The sequencing sample was made of PBMCs. The receptors were sampled from a male donor in good health and CMV-seronegative.

The chain recombines TRBV7-6 with TRBJ2-7, with D possibly being TRBD1 (5 bases). CDR1 is SGHVS, CDR2 FNYEAQ, per germline. CDR3 length: 14 amino acids. Trimming pared 5 bases from V and 6 bases from J, leaving 17 bases between. The CDR3 bases are TGTGCCAGCAGCCTAACACAGGTCTCGGGCGAGCAGTACTTC. Protein product: CASSLTQVSGEQYF.

The V gene is TRBV16, the J gene TRBJ1-5; TRBD1 is a possible D gene (6 bases). The ends were cut back, 0 bases at V and 2 bases at J, with 26 bases in the middle. Germline CDR1 and CDR2: KGHSY and FQNENV. CDR3 length: 21 amino acids. DNA of the CDR3: TGTGCCAGCAGCCAATCCCCGGGGCTGAGGGGGGGCGCATATGGCAATCAGCCCCAGCATTTT. As protein: CASSQSPGLRGGAYGNQPQHF.

This chain uses TRBV7-2 with TRBJ1-5, with D possibly matching TRBD1 (5 bases). With 2 bases removed from V and 2 bases from J, the gap between germline ends came to 16 bases. The CDR3 is made up of 17 amino acids. Germline CDR1 and CDR2: SGHTA and FQGNSA. In DNA, the CDR3 is TGTGCCAGCAGCTTACTTCCTTCCGGAGGGGGCAATCAGCCCCAGCATTTT. Its protein is CASSLLPSGGGNQPQHF.

The chain joins TRBV19 to TRBJ2-7, with D possibly matching TRBD1 (6 bases). The CDR3 is made up of 15 amino acids. CDR1 LNHDA and CDR2 SQIVND come from the germline V gene (reference sequence). Trimming removed 5 bases at V and 2 bases at J, with 16 bases between. CDR3 coding DNA: TGTGCCAGTAGTCCCGGCAGCGGACAGACCTACGAGCAGTACTTC. Translated: CASSPGSGQTYEQYF. Drawing the rest from reference TRBV19 and TRBJ2-7, the complete variable domain is DGGITQSPKYLFRKEGQNVTLSCEQNLNHDAMYWYRQDPGQGLRLIYYSQIVNDFQKGDIAEGYSVSREKKESFPLTVTSAQKNPTAFYLCASSPGSGQTYEQYFGPGTRLTVT.

CDR3 loop: CASSLSLSTEAFF. The DNA for the CDR3 is TGTGCCAGCAGCCTCTCTCTAAGCACTGAAGCTTTCTTT. The J gene is TRBJ1-1, the V gene TRBV5-4, with D unclear. The CDR3 extends over 13 amino acids. CDR1 SGHNT and CDR2 YYREEE come from the germline V gene (reference sequence). With 4 bases removed from V and 4 bases from J, the gap between germline ends came to 11 bases. The full variable domain, its missing parts supplied by reference TRBV5-4 and TRBJ1-1, is ETGVTQSPTHLIKTRGQQVTLRCSSQSGHNTVSWYQQALGQGPQFIFQYYREEENGRGNFPPRFSGLQFPNYSSELNVNALELDDSALYLCASSLSLSTEAFFGQGTRLTVV.

The gene calls are TRBV2 and TRBJ1-1; possible D gene TRBD1, 5 bases. The V gene's germline CDR1 is SNHLY and CDR2 FYNNEI. The V and J ends lost 8 bases and 6 bases respectively, with 19 bases between them. CDR3 length: 14 amino acids. This CDR3 reads CASDRTGVSAEAFF. Written as DNA, the CDR3 is TGTGCCAGCGACCGGACGGGGGTTAGCGCTGAAGCTTTCTTT. Looking up the rest from reference TRBV2 and TRBJ1-1 gives the full variable domain: EPEVTQTPSHQVTQMGQEVILRCVPISNHLYFYWYRQILGQKVEFLVSFYNNEISEKSEIFDDQFSVERPDGSNFTLKIRSTKLEDSAMYFCASDRTGVSAEAFFGQGTRLTVV.

There are a few counts of this clone. The rearrangement uses TRBV2 and TRBJ2-6; 10 nucleotides match TRBD2. The V segment lost 1 base and the J segment 4 bases; nucleotides outside the gene matches: 13. This CDR3 is built from 20 residues. Germline V gene lookup returns CDR1 SNHLY and CDR2 FYNNEI. For the CDR3, the DNA is TGTGCCAGCAGTGAAGTGCTAGCGGGGGATTCTCTAGGAGGGGCCAACGTCCTGACTTTC. It yields the protein CASSEVLAGDSLGGANVLTF.

This clone was detected only once. The chain carries TRBV7-8 and TRBJ2-7; D remains ambiguous. Per the germline V gene, CDR1 is SGHVS and CDR2 is FQNEAQ. Trimming removed 5 bases from V and 3 bases from J, with 8 bases in between. CDR3 length: 12 residues. CDR3: CASSQRLYEQYF. In nucleotides, the CDR3 is TGTGCCAGCAGCCAGAGGCTCTACGAGCAGTACTTC.

This clone occurred once. V and J are TRBV15 and TRBJ2-7; D perhaps matches TRBD2 (7 bases). Trimming removed 6 bases from V and 6 bases from J, with 15 bases in between. Germline loops: CDR1 LNHNV, CDR2 YYDKDF (reference sequence). The CDR3 contains 13 residues. CDR3 nucleotide sequence: TGTGCCACCAGGGGGGGGGCAGGGGCCGAGCAGTACTTC. Protein: CATRGGAGAEQYF.

The chain carries TRBV7-2 and TRBJ2-3; no clear D. Between the trimmed V and J ends, which lost 5 bases and 5 bases, there was a span of 8 bases. Germline V lookup: CDR1 SGHTA, CDR2 FQGNSA. CDR3 length: 12 residues. The CDR3 DNA follows: TGTGCCAGCAGCCATTACGGAGATACGCAGTATTTT. As protein: CASSHYGDTQYF. The whole variable domain, remainder taken from reference TRBV7-2 and TRBJ2-3, is GAGVSQSPSNKVTEKGKDVELRCDPISGHTALYWYRQSLGQGLEFLIYFQGNSAPDKSGLPSDRFSAERTGGSVSTLTIQRTQQEDSAVYLCASSHYGDTQYFGPGTRLTVL.

V is TRBV21-1 and J is TRBJ1-5. TRBV21-1 is a pseudogene locus. The CDR3 runs 15 residues. As DNA, the CDR3 is TGTGCCAGCAGCAAAGGTACAAGGCTAGGTCAGCCCCAGCATTTT. As protein: CASSKGTRLGQPQHF.

V gene TRBV2 combines with J gene TRBJ1-3; the D gene is possibly TRBD1 (6 bases). Looked up from germline, CDR1 is SNHLY and CDR2 is FYNNEI. Between the trimmed V and J ends, which lost 4 bases and 0 bases, there was a span of 10 bases. The CDR3 is made up of 15 amino acids. The chain's CDR3 is CASSAQGYSGNTIYF. CDR3 sequence (DNA): TGTGCCAGCAGTGCACAGGGTTACTCTGGAAACACCATATATTTT.

The chain is built from TRBV15 and TRBJ2-7, with 7 bases aligning to TRBD1. CDR1 and CDR2 from the germline V gene are LNHNV and YYDKDF (reference sequence). The CDR3 totals 16 residues. V gave up 1 base and J gave up 3 bases; unmatched junction bases: 9. For the CDR3, the DNA is TGTGCCACCAGCAGAGGCAATACAGGGGCTAGCTACGAGCAGTACTTC. This encodes CATSRGNTGASYEQYF.

J is TRBJ1-5 and V is TRBV10-2, with a tentative D call TRBD1 (5 bases). Trimming took 4 bases from V and 3 from J, leaving 10 bases between them. The CDR3 has 14 amino acids. In germline, CDR1 is WSHSY, CDR2 SAAADI. For the CDR3, the DNA is TGCGCCAGCAGTGTCTCAGGGAACAATCAGCCCCAGCATTTT. Amino acids: CASSVSGNNQPQHF.

This chain links TRBV14 with TRBJ2-7; 8 bases line up with TRBD2. V lost 4 bases, J lost 9 bases, and 8 bases stayed unmatched. This CDR3 contains 13 residues. Germline CDR1 is SGHDN and CDR2 is FVKESK. In nucleotides, the CDR3 is TGTGCCAGCAGCCTCCCCGGGGGGGCCGTGCAGTACTTC. Translated: CASSLPGGAVQYF. Full variable domain (remainder filled in from reference TRBV14 and TRBJ2-7): EAGVTQFPSHSVIEKGQTVTLRCDPISGHDNLYWYRRVMGKEIKFLLHFVKESKQDESGMPNNRFLAERTGGTYSTLKVQPAELEDSGVYFCASSLPGGAVQYFGPGTRLTVT.

Here the CDR3 reads CASSPAGQTYEQYF. The CDR3 coding sequence is TGTGCCAGCAGCCCAGCGGGACAAACCTACGAGCAGTACTTC. The V and J genes are TRBV6-5 and TRBJ2-7, with a weak D call TRBD2 (7 bases). Per the germline V gene, CDR1 is MNHEY and CDR2 is SVGAGI. V was cut by 6 bases and J by 2 bases, with 14 bases left in between. The CDR3 loop spans 14 amino acids.

V usage is TRBV6-1 and J usage is TRBJ1-1; the match to TRBD1 covers 10 bases. The CDR3 runs 13 residues. CDR1 and CDR2 from the germline V gene are MNHNS and SASEGT. V was pared by 10 bases and J by 1 base, with 3 bases of the junction left unmatched. The CDR3 reads CATRQGANTEAFF. The CDR3 region has the DNA TGTGCCACCCGACAGGGGGCGAACACTGAAGCTTTCTTT.

The table lists this clone with a count of one. The CDR3 bases are TGTGCCAGTAGAAAACAGGGAACCGTAGGGGCCAACGTCCTGACTTTC. Residues: CASRKQGTVGANVLTF. The V gene is TRBV19, the J gene TRBJ2-6, with a tentative D call TRBD1 (6 bases). The V gene lost 6 bases and the J gene lost 4 bases, with 16 bases spanning the gap. Germline V CDR1 and CDR2: LNHDA, SQIVND (reference sequence). The CDR3 covers 16 residues.